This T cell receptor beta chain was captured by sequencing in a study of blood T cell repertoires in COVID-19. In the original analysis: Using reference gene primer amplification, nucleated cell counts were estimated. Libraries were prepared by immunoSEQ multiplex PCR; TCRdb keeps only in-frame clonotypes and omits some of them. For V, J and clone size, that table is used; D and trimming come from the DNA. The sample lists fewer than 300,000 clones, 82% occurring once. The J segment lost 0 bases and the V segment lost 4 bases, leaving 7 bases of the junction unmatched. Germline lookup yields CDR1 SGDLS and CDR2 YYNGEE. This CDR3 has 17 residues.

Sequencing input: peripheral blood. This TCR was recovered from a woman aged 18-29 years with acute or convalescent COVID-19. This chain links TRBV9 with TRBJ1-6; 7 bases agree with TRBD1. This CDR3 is CASSLGTDSSYNSPLHF. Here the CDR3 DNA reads TGTGCCAGCAGCTTAGGGACAGATAGCTCCTATAATTCACCCCTCCACTTT. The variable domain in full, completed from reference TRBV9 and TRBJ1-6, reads DSGVTQTPKHLITATGQRVTLRCSPRSGDLSVYWYQQSLDQGLQFLIQYYNGEERAKGNILERFSAQQFPDLHSELNLSSLELGDSALYFCASSLGTDSSYNSPLHFGNGTRLTVT.